This T cell receptor beta chain was recovered during a study of T cell repertoires in cytomegalovirus infection. Across the whole study: Based on public TCR beta signatures, there were indications of CMV infection and of a matching HLA type. Study results and limitations: Clonotype analysis showed dominance of the ex vivo response by HLA-C-restricted CMV-specific TCR beta clonotypes. Of the TCR beta families, the public ones yielded a cumulative frequency that identified carriers of CMV plus the relevant HLA.

TCRdb reanalysed the reads using MiXCR and keeps one entry per CDR3 protein. The sample includes under 800,000 distinct CDR3 sequences, 20% to 30% of them seen just once. Per the germline V gene, CDR1 is DFQATT and CDR2 is SNEGSKA (reference sequence). CDR3 length: 10 amino acids. The V end was cut by 6 bases, the J end by 13 bases, with 12 bases between. For this clonotype: The target antigen is unknown.

The sequence derives from a human donor in good health (CMV status not recorded). Some clones in this sample may be carry-over from other donors' samples. Sample: CD8+ T cells from PBMCs. The chain recombines TRBV20-1 with TRBJ1-4; no reliable D call. The CDR3 spells CSADPRGLFF. CDR3 DNA: TGCAGTGCCGACCCCCGGGGACTGTTTTTT.